These T cell receptor beta chains were read from a single sample in a study of PD-1 blockade in classical Hodgkin lymphoma. The repertoire was sequenced with immunoSEQ multiplex PCR; TCRdb's copy has only in-frame clones and lacks some. The repertoire includes 130,000 to 150,000 clones, around 73% of them detected once, and 7.5% to 10% sits in the top ten. Source: peripheral blood mononuclear cells (PBMCs), taken before the second cycle of nivolumab. Source of these receptors: a human donor with classical Hodgkin lymphoma. CDR3s include the opening cysteine and the closing phenylalanine or tryptophan. The D gene is left open where the match is weak. Rows give clone size only sometimes, using once, few, many, or a class for an expanded clone.

clone size,J gene,D gene,V gene,CDR3 DNA,CDR3 protein
NA,TRBJ2-3,NA,TRBV7-3,TGTGCCAGCAGCTTCACGGGATTAGATACGCAGTATTTT,CASSFTGLDTQYF
NA,TRBJ1-2,NA,TRBV4-2,TGTGCCAGCAGCCAAGAGAGGGGTGGCTATGGCTACACCTTC,CASSQERGGYGYTF
NA,TRBJ2-5,TRBD1,TRBV11-2,TGTGCCAGCAGCTTAATGGCAGGGGGCCGGGTAGGGACCCAGTACTTC,CASSLMAGGRVGTQYF
NA,TRBJ1-4,NA,TRBV18,TGTGCCAGCTCACCACGGGCAGCAACTGCAACTAATGAAAAACTGTTTTTT,CASSPRAATATNEKLFF
NA,TRBJ1-1,NA,TRBV21-1,TGTGCCAGCAGCAAAAGAAGGACGGTGAACACTGAAGCTTTCTTT,CASSKRRTVNTEAFF
NA,TRBJ2-5,NA,TRBV9,TGTGCCAGCAGCATCTCGGACAACGTGGCAGTAGAGACCCAGTACTTC,CASSISDNVAVETQYF
once,TRBJ2-1,TRBD1,TRBV7-6,TGTGCCAGCAGCTTAGCGAGGGGACAGGGGTCTAATGAGCAGTTCTTC,CASSLARGQGSNEQFF
once,TRBJ1-2,TRBD1,TRBV19,TGTGCCAGTAGTATAGAACTCCTCGACAGGGGCTATGGCTACACCTTC,CASSIELLDRGYGYTF
NA,TRBJ2-7,TRBD1,TRBV29-1,TGCAGCGTTGCGCCCGGACAGGGACTCGTCGAGCAGTACTTC,CSVAPGQGLVEQYF
few,TRBJ1-2,NA,TRBV7-8,TGTGCCAGCAGCCCTAGCGGGGACTCTTATGGCTACACCTTC,CASSPSGDSYGYTF
NA,TRBJ1-1,TRBD1,TRBV5-1,TGCGCCAGCAGCCTTAAGACAGGGCAGAACACTGAAGCTTTCTTT,CASSLKTGQNTEAFF
NA,TRBJ2-3,TRBD2,TRBV27,TGTGCCAGCAGTTTATGGGGGGGGATCCCAGATACGCAGTATTTT,CASSLWGGIPDTQYF
NA,TRBJ2-7,TRBD1,TRBV6-5,TGTGCCAGCAACAAACCGACAGGGTCCTACGAGCAGTACTTC,CASNKPTGSYEQYF
few,TRBJ2-5,NA,TRBV2,TGTGCCAGCAGTGAACGGACAAATAAAGAGACCCAGTACTTC,CASSERTNKETQYF
few,TRBJ2-1,TRBD2,TRBV11-3,TGTGCCAGCAGCTTAGGGCTAGCGGGACGATACAATGAGCAGTTCTTC,CASSLGLAGRYNEQFF
NA,TRBJ2-3,TRBD2,TRBV6-4,TGTGCCAGCAGTGAAGGGCGGGGGGACACAGATACGCAGTATTTT,CASSEGRGDTDTQYF
NA,TRBJ2-7,TRBD1,TRBV27,TGTGCCAGCCTGGACAGGAGAAACTACGAGCAGTACTTC,CASLDRRNYEQYF
once,TRBJ2-7,TRBD2,TRBV27,TGTGCCAGCAGTTTATCGGGAGGGAGCTCCTACGAGCAGTACTTC,CASSLSGGSSYEQYF
NA,TRBJ1-6,TRBD1,TRBV19,TGTGCCAGTAGTATACCGGGACAGGATTTAAATTCACCCCTCCACTTT,CASSIPGQDLNSPLHF
few,TRBJ1-2,TRBD1,TRBV28,TGTGCCAGCAGTTCCATCCGGGACAGGGTAACCGATGGCTACACCTTC,CASSSIRDRVTDGYTF
NA,TRBJ1-2,TRBD1,TRBV2,TGTGCCAGCATGTGGGACAGGGCGACCTATGGCTACACCTTC,CASMWDRATYGYTF
NA,TRBJ2-7,NA,TRBV6-5,TGTGCCACCGCATATGTCAGGGGCGAGCAGTACTTC,CATAYVRGEQYF